This T cell receptor (beta chain) was obtained from a study of T cells in Graves' hyperthyroidism and ophthalmopathy. Study-wide context: Peripheral blood was taken when the disease was first diagnosed, before any treatment began.

Aged 18 to 65, the patients had hyperthyroidism that was newly diagnosed and had lasted under 2 months. Exclusion criteria comprised uncontrolled infection, other autoimmune disease, pregnancy or lactation. In making diagnoses, clinical symptoms, serum thyroxine and TRAb, thyroid ultrasound and orbital computed tomography were all used. The CDR3 length is 15 residues. CDR1 and CDR2 (germline): SGHRS, YFSETQ. V gave up 2 bases and J gave up 0 bases, with 8 bases separating them. Researchers amplified the TCR beta CDR3 regions from RNA transcripts. Researchers ran a first-round RT-PCR on the TCR CDR3 using the HTBI primer set. TCRdb independently ran MiXCR on the multiplex PCR reads; one entry per CDR3 protein. This sample yields more than 550,000 distinct CDR3 sequences, of which 17% are seen a single time; around 16% belongs to the top ten.

The TCR originated in a man aged 50 to 60 with Graves' hyperthyroidism. Source material: blood. The rearrangement uses TRBV5-1 and TRBJ2-2, with TRBD1 as a possible D gene (5 bases). CDR3 protein: CASSLGAANTGELFF. CDR3 in DNA: TGCGCCAGCAGCTTAGGGGCAGCGAACACCGGGGAGCTGTTTTTT.